These T cell receptor beta chains were read from a single sample in a study of blood T cells in healthy people across ages. MiXCR, applied by TCRdb to the 5' RACE reads, yields one record per CDR3 protein. The sample has some 1.7 million distinct CDR3 sequences, over 25% seen once. Sequencing was performed on blood. These receptors were collected from a woman aged 30 to 39 in good health. The CDR3 runs from the conserved cysteine through the conserved F or W. The D gene is left open where the match is weak.

TRBV3-1	TRBJ1-5	NA	CASSPEANQPQHF
TRBV10-3	TRBJ1-2	TRBD1	CAISESTGDGYTF
TRBV29-1	TRBJ1-2	TRBD1	CSVEYNRGRGYGYTF
TRBV9	TRBJ2-7	TRBD2	CASSVGAGDPHEQYF
TRBV7-9	TRBJ2-1	TRBD1	CASSLSGQVGNEQFF
TRBV20-1	TRBJ2-5	NA	CSASLSGRIQETQYF
TRBV7-2	TRBJ2-3	NA	CASSAPVGTDTQYF
TRBV11-2	TRBJ2-1	TRBD1	CASTGQGVNEQFF
TRBV29-1	TRBJ2-5	NA	CSAHPPGSGETQYF
TRBV29-1	TRBJ1-1	TRBD1	CSGTTGGDTEAFF
TRBV11-2	TRBJ2-4	TRBD2	CASSLGSGRGNIQYF
TRBV20-1	TRBJ2-1	TRBD2	CSARVVAGVPAYNEQFF
TRBV20-1	TRBJ2-5	NA	CSATFETQYF
TRBV10-1	TRBJ2-7	NA	CASTALIRTAQYF
TRBV29-1	TRBJ1-2	TRBD1	CGVEAGTGRGYTF
TRBV24-1	TRBJ1-1	TRBD1	CATSDSRTGGKTEAFF
TRBV24-1	TRBJ2-7	NA	CATSDSTGAPYEQYF
TRBV5-1	TRBJ1-6	NA	CASSLAGTLGYSPLHF
TRBV9	NA	TRBD1	CASSVQGQAYNEQYF
TRBV7-2	TRBJ2-7	NA	CASSFSDRYEQYF
TRBV20-1	TRBJ2-5	TRBD2	CSATGLAGVQETQYF
TRBV6-2/TRBV6-3	TRBJ2-5	TRBD2	CASSYSSSGTQETQYF
TRBV11-1	TRBJ2-1	TRBD2	CASSLIQRGGAHNEQFF
TRBV10-3	TRBJ2-3	NA	CAISSGDTQYF
TRBV7-9	TRBJ1-2	TRBD1	CASSNRDSGYTF
TRBV2	TRBJ2-5	NA	CASSDQREETQYF
TRBV5-1	TRBJ2-1	TRBD1	CTSSSRQGPYNEQFF
TRBV7-2	TRBJ2-2	NA	CASSLAVSGRTAGELFF
TRBV30	TRBJ2-1	TRBD2	CAWSALARAFNEQFF
TRBV6-2/TRBV6-3	TRBJ2-1	TRBD2	CASTPGGLANEQFF
TRBV7-2	TRBJ2-1	NA	CASSVGQGRRNEQFF
TRBV7-6	TRBJ2-7	NA	CASSLAEQGYEQYF
TRBV10-3	TRBJ2-1	TRBD1	CAIRRKGATGDEQFF
TRBV11-2	TRBJ1-1	NA	CASRGGEGTEAFF
TRBV12-3/TRBV12-4	TRBJ2-1	TRBD2	CASSSASGTYNEQFF
TRBV28	TRBJ1-1	NA	CASSPRQVRDTEAFF
TRBV6-6	TRBJ1-5	NA	CASSYSRIVQHF
TRBV6-5	TRBJ2-3	TRBD2	CASSYTTSGPASTDTQYF
TRBV5-5	TRBJ1-6	NA	CASSFLTEDNSPLHF
TRBV7-3	NA	NA	CASSLMGGREYNEQYF
TRBV28	TRBJ2-1	TRBD1	CASRSDRDYNEQFF
TRBV11-2	TRBJ2-5	NA	CASSTRDRGETQYF
TRBV12-3/TRBV12-4	TRBJ2-2	NA	CASLRTANTGELFF
TRBV9	TRBJ2-1	NA	CASSVAPESGQFF